A single sample gave rise to the 5 T cell receptor beta chains below, sequenced in a study of blood T cell repertoires in COVID-19. The repertoire was sequenced with immunoSEQ multiplex PCR; TCRdb's copy has only in-frame clones and lacks some. There are 150,000 to 200,000 clones in the sample; more than 70% occur only once, and about 5.6% lies in the top ten. Sequenced input: PBMCs or T cells enriched from blood (not recorded which). These receptors were collected from a man in his forties who had recovered from COVID-19.

CDR3 sequence (DNA): TGTGCCTGGACTAGGGCGGGAGATACGCAGTATTTT. It codes for CAWTRAGDTQYF. The V and J genes are TRBV30 and TRBJ2-3, with TRBD2 as a possible D gene (5 bases). CDR1 and CDR2 (germline): GTSNPN, SVGIG (reference sequence). The CDR3 loop spans 12 amino acids. V was clipped by 4 bases and J by 5 bases, with 10 bases between them.

This clone appeared many times. The V and J genes are TRBV19 and TRBJ2-2, with 14 bases that match TRBD2. Germline V CDR1 and CDR2: LNHDA, SQIVND (reference sequence). This CDR3 is 22 amino acids long. Losses at the gene ends were 5 bases for V and 7 bases for J; bases not matched to a gene: 24. CDR3 amino acids: CASSARKSPGLAGARVGGELFF. CDR3 bases: TGTGCCAGTAGTGCAAGAAAATCCCCGGGACTAGCGGGGGCCCGGGTTGGCGGGGAGCTGTTTTTT. The full variable domain, in which reference TRBV19 and TRBJ2-2 provide the parts outside the CDR3, is DGGITQSPKYLFRKEGQNVTLSCEQNLNHDAMYWYRQDPGQGLRLIYYSQIVNDFQKGDIAEGYSVSREKKESFPLTVTSAQKNPTAFYLCASSARKSPGLAGARVGGELFFGEGSRLTVL.

J is TRBJ1-5 and V is TRBV19; D remains ambiguous. Trimming left V 5 bases short and J 3 bases short, with 8 bases between. Per germline, CDR1 LNHDA and CDR2 SQIVND (reference sequence). This CDR3 is 13 amino acids long. CDR3 loop: CASSLTFNQPQHF. CDR3 nucleotide sequence: TGTGCCAGTAGTCTGACATTCAATCAGCCCCAGCATTTT.

The gene calls are TRBV2 and TRBJ2-2, with 7 bases fitting TRBD2. This CDR3 has 13 amino acids. The germline CDR1 and CDR2 sequences are SNHLY and FYNNEI. After removal of 6 bases from V and 6 bases from J, the junction contained 4 bases not matched to a gene. CDR3 amino acids: CASRRDYSGELFF. DNA of the CDR3: TGTGCCAGCAGGAGGGACTACTCCGGGGAGCTGTTTTTT.

The chain has TRBV19 and TRBJ1-5; possibly TRBD1 for D (5 bases). The ends were cut back, 7 bases at V and 5 bases at J, with 21 bases in the middle. Germline CDR1 is LNHDA and CDR2 is SQIVND (reference sequence). The CDR3 has 16 residues. The CDR3 DNA reads TGTGCCAGTATCCCCCCGGGGAGGGGACGAGATCAGCCCCAGCATTTT. This encodes CASIPPGRGRDQPQHF.